The 16 T cell receptor beta chains below come from one sample, sequenced in a study of blood T cell repertoires in COVID-19. TCRdb's table, derived via immunoSEQ multiplex PCR, lists solely in-frame clones and lacks some. The repertoire holds fewer than 450,000 clones, with 90% as singletons. The specimen sequenced was PBMCs or T cells enriched from blood (not recorded which). The receptor set was obtained from a man between 18 and 35 years old who had recovered from COVID-19.

The chain joins TRBV5-4 to TRBJ2-3, with 12 bases that match TRBD2. Germline CDR1 and CDR2: SGHNT and YYREEE (reference sequence). This CDR3 is 17 amino acids long. J lost 3 bases, V lost 0 bases, and 5 bases had no gene match. This chain's CDR3 is CASSLGLAGDRTDTQYF. The CDR3 region has the DNA TGTGCCAGCAGCTTGGGACTAGCGGGAGATCGGACAGATACGCAGTATTTT. The full variable domain, its missing parts supplied by reference TRBV5-4 and TRBJ2-3, is ETGVTQSPTHLIKTRGQQVTLRCSSQSGHNTVSWYQQALGQGPQFIFQYYREEENGRGNFPPRFSGLQFPNYSSELNVNALELDDSALYLCASSLGLAGDRTDTQYFGPGTRLTVL.

The J gene is TRBJ2-2, the V gene TRBV27; D uncertain. The CDR3 is 14 residues long. Per germline, CDR1 MNHEY and CDR2 SMNVEV (reference sequence). The V gene lost 6 bases and the J gene lost 4 bases, with 12 bases spanning the gap. The CDR3 loop reads CASRPGSSTGELFF. The DNA for the CDR3 is TGTGCCAGCAGACCCGGGTCGAGCACCGGGGAGCTGTTTTTT.

The chain has TRBV19 and TRBJ1-5; 9 bases fit TRBD1. There are 16 residues in the CDR3. CDR1 and CDR2 from the germline V gene are LNHDA and SQIVND (reference sequence). The J segment lost 5 bases and the V segment lost 8 bases, leaving 13 bases of the junction unmatched. Here the CDR3 DNA reads TGTGCCAGTCGAGGGGGAAGGGACAGGGTCTATCAGCCCCAGCATTTT. It specifies CASRGGRDRVYQPQHF.

This sequence joins TRBV28 and TRBJ2-7; D possibly corresponds to TRBD2 (6 bases). CDR1 is MDHEN, CDR2 SYDVKM, per germline. Trimming cost V 2 bases and J 2 bases, with 10 bases left between them. CDR3 length equals 14 residues. This CDR3 reads CASSLVGGTYEQYF. CDR3 DNA: TGTGCCAGCAGTTTAGTCGGAGGGACCTACGAGCAGTACTTC.

J is TRBJ2-2 and V is TRBV9; 8 bases line up with TRBD2. The CDR3 length is 15 residues. Trimming at V came to 2 bases and at J to 5 bases, leaving 5 bases not matched to a gene. From germline, CDR1 is SGDLS and CDR2 YYNGEE. The CDR3 spells CASSVSGKSTGELFF. As DNA, the CDR3 is TGTGCCAGCAGCGTTAGCGGGAAATCTACCGGGGAGCTGTTTTTT.

The J gene is TRBJ2-3, the V gene TRBV7-6; weak D call: TRBD2 (5 bases). Between the trimmed V and J ends, which lost 2 bases and 1 base, there was a span of 10 bases. CDR1 and CDR2 (germline): SGHVS, FNYEAQ. The CDR3 is made up of 15 amino acids. CDR3 loop: CASSLFERGTDTQYF. CDR3 sequence (DNA): TGTGCCAGCAGCTTATTTGAGAGGGGCACAGATACGCAGTATTTT.

The chain employs TRBV6-5 and TRBJ2-2; D ambiguous. CDR3 length equals 14 residues. In germline, CDR1 is MNHEY, CDR2 SVGAGI. V lost 7 bases and J 3 bases, leaving 12 bases between the germline ends. The CDR3 spells CASNPHRDTGELFF. CDR3 DNA: TGTGCCAGCAACCCTCACCGAGACACCGGGGAGCTGTTTTTT.

The chain carries TRBV27 and TRBJ2-1; D unclear. This CDR3 is built from 13 residues. CDR1 is MNHEY, CDR2 SMNVEV, per germline (reference sequence). V gave up 2 bases and J gave up 3 bases, with 5 bases separating them. In DNA form, the CDR3 reads TGTGCCAGCAGTTTAAGCGACTACAATGAGCAGTTCTTC. This gives the protein CASSLSDYNEQFF.

This chain joins TRBV7-2 and TRBJ2-7; TRBD1 matches at 12 bases. V was pared by 5 bases and J by 4 bases, with 3 bases of the junction left unmatched. The CDR3 has 14 residues. Germline V lookup: CDR1 SGHTA, CDR2 FQGNSA. DNA of the CDR3: TGTGCCAGCAGCGAGGGACAGGGGGCTTACGAGCAGTACTTC. Amino acids: CASSEGQGAYEQYF.

Only one count was recorded for this clone. The V gene is TRBV11-2, the J gene TRBJ1-2; 7 bases are a match to TRBD1. This CDR3 region has 17 residues. V shed 4 bases and J 3 bases; nucleotides not matched to a gene: 14. Per germline, CDR1 SGHAT and CDR2 FQNNGV. The CDR3 loop reads CASSSPRSQGVHYGYTF. CDR3 in DNA: TGTGCCAGCAGCTCCCCCCGGAGCCAGGGGGTACACTATGGCTACACCTTC.

The CDR3 nucleotides are TGTGCCATCAGGACAGGGGACACTGAAGCTTTCTTT. It is translated as CAIRTGDTEAFF. This chain links TRBV10-3 with TRBJ1-1; 8 bases match TRBD1. V lost 6 bases to trimming and J lost 3 bases; unmatched junction nucleotides: 0. Germline V lookup: CDR1 ENHRY, CDR2 SYGVKD. CDR3 length: 12 amino acids.

This clone was counted a single time. The chain carries TRBV30 and TRBJ2-1, with D possibly being TRBD1 (5 bases). The CDR3 runs 19 residues. CDR1 is GTSNPN, CDR2 SVGIG, per germline (reference sequence). The germline V and J ends were trimmed by 7 bases and 7 bases, with 35 bases remaining between them. CDR3 DNA sequence: TGTGCCTCGAGAGGCAGGGCACGCGACCCGAATCTAAATGGGAATGAGCAGTTCTTC. Translated: CASRGRARDPNLNGNEQFF.

V gene TRBV27 combines with J gene TRBJ2-3; 10 bases are a match to TRBD2. CDR1 MNHEY and CDR2 SMNVEV come from the germline V gene (reference sequence). There are 16 residues in the CDR3. J was trimmed by 1 base and V by 2 bases; bases with no gene match: 3. As DNA, the CDR3 is TGTGCCAGCAGTTTACTAGCGGGAGAAGGCACAGATACGCAGTATTTT. Protein: CASSLLAGEGTDTQYF.

This clone showed up just once. The V gene is TRBV10-2, the J gene TRBJ2-7; D might be TRBD2 (5 bases). V was trimmed by 6 bases and J by 2 bases, leaving 14 bases between them. Looked up from germline, CDR1 is WSHSY and CDR2 is SAAADI. CDR3 length: 14 amino acids. The CDR3: CASSPIDSAYEQYF. The CDR3 DNA sequence: TGCGCCAGCAGCCCGATTGATAGCGCCTACGAGCAGTACTTC.

The CDR3 loop reads CASSLGDRDSPLHF. The CDR3 DNA reads TGTGCCAGCAGCTTAGGAGACAGGGATTCACCCCTCCACTTT. The V and J genes are TRBV7-3 and TRBJ1-6, with TRBD1 matching 7 bases. J was trimmed by 8 bases and V by 2 bases; bases with no gene match: 3. The CDR3 length is 14 residues. The germline gives CDR1 SGHTA, CDR2 FQGTGA.

The chain recombines TRBV14 with TRBJ1-1; D might be TRBD1 (6 bases). V lost 1 base and J 2 bases, leaving 17 bases between the germline ends. CDR3 size: 17 residues. CDR1 SGHDN and CDR2 FVKESK come from the germline V gene. In DNA, the CDR3 is TGTGCCAGCAGCCAAGTGGGGGAGGGACAAAGAAACACTGAAGCTTTCTTT. It codes for CASSQVGEGQRNTEAFF.